This TCR beta chain was captured by sequencing in a study of CD8+CD57+ T cells in acquired aplastic anemia. The CDR3 consists of 13 residues. In germline, CDR1 is LNHDA, CDR2 SQIVND (reference sequence). The junction had 7 bases not matched to a gene; V was cut back by 8 bases and J by 6 bases. Genomic DNA constituted the template upon which TCR beta VDJ and CDR3 profiling was performed. TCRdb fed the reads into MiXCR, producing one record per CDR3 protein. The sample lists about 130,000 distinct CDR3 sequences; 40% to 60% were seen once. Sequencing was performed on sorted CD4+, CD8+, or CD8+CD57+ T cells (not recorded which) from PBMCs. The clonotype originates from a human donor in good health, serving as a control. The rearrangement links TRBV19 to TRBJ1-2; 9 bases are a match to TRBD1. The CDR3 loop is CASRDRDVDGYTF. CDR3 sequence (DNA): TGTGCCAGTCGGGACAGGGACGTCGATGGCTACACCTTC.